The following is a T cell receptor beta chain sequence with its context. Authors' data handling: How many nucleated cells were present was estimated from reference gene primer amplification. Profiling relied on immunoSEQ multiplex PCR, and the TCRdb table lists in-frame clones only, not all of them. V and J calls and clone size are given by that table; D and trimming were obtained from the DNA. The table has some 250,000 clones, 88% seen once; the top ten hold 0.9% to 1%. The data are from a study of blood T cell repertoires in COVID-19. Study context: Specimens from acute and convalescent COVID-19 originated in the United States, Italy and Spain. PBMCs, B-cell-depleted T cells, or T cells provided the cDNA or gDNA that made up the material.

CDR3 length: 17 residues. The V gene lost 4 bases and the J gene lost 3 bases, with 18 bases spanning the gap. CDR1 and CDR2 from the germline V gene are MGHRA and YSYEKL. The receptor comes from a middle-aged woman who had recovered from COVID-19. The chain combines TRBV4-1 with TRBJ1-4; D call uncertain. What was sequenced was peripheral blood. The CDR3 coding sequence is TGCGCCAGCAGCCGGTGGGCCTTTAAGGCCCCTAATGAAAAACTGTTTTTT. Encoded protein: CASSRWAFKAPNEKLFF.